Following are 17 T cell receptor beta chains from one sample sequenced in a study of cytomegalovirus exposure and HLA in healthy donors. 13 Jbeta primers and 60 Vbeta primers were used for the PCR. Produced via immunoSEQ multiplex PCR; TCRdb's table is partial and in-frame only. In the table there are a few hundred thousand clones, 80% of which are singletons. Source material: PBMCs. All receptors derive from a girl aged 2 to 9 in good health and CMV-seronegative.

The DNA for the CDR3 is TGTGCCAGCAAGGGTGGACAGGACTACAATGAGCAGTTCTTC. Translation: CASKGGQDYNEQFF. V gene TRBV7-9 combines with J gene TRBJ2-1; 7 bases are a match to TRBD1. V gave up 7 bases and J gave up 3 bases; unmatched junction bases: 6. The germline V gene encodes CDR1 SEHNR and CDR2 FQNEAQ (reference sequence). This CDR3 region has 14 residues.

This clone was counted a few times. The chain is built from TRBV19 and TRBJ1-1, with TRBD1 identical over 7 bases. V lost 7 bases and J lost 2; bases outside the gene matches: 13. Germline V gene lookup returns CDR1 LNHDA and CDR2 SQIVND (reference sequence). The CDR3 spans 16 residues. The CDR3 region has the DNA TGTGCCAGTATCCCACGACGCCAGGGGGGAAACACTGAAGCTTTCTTT. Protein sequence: CASIPRRQGGNTEAFF.

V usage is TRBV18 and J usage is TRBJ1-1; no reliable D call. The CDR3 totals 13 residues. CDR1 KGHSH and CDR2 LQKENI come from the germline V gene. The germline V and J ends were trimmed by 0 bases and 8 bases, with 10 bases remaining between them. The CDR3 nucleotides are TGTGCCAGCTCACCACCCGGTTCCCACGAAGCTTTCTTT. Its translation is CASSPPGSHEAFF.

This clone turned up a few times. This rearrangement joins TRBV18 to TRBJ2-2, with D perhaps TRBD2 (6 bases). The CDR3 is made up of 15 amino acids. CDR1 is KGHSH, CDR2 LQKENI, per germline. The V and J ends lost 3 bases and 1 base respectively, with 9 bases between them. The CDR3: CASSPGGRNTGELFF. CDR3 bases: TGTGCCAGCTCACCTGGAGGGCGGAACACCGGGGAGCTGTTTTTT. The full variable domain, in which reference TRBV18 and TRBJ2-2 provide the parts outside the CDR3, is NAGVMQNPRHLVRRRGQEARLRCSPMKGHSHVYWYRQLPEEGLKFMVYLQKENIIDESGMPKERFSAEFPKEGPSILRIQQVVRGDSAAYFCASSPGGRNTGELFFGEGSRLTVL.

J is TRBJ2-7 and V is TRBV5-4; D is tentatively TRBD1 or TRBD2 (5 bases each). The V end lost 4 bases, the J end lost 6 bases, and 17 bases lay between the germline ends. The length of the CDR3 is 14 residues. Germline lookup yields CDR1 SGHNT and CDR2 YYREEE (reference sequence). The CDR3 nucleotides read TGTGCCAGCAGCCTGGGACCCGGGGTAACCGAGCAGTACTTC. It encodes CASSLGPGVTEQYF.

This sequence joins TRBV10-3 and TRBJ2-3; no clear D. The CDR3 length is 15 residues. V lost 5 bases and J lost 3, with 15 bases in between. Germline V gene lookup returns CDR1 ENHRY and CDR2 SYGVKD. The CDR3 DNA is TGTGCCATCAGTTCCGTTCCATCCGGGACAGATACGCAGTATTTT. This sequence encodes CAISSVPSGTDTQYF.

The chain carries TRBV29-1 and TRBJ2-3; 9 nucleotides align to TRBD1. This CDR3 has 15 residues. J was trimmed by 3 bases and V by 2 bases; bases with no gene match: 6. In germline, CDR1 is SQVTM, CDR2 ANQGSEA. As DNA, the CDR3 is TGCAGCGTTGAAAACAGGGGGCGGATGACAGATACGCAGTATTTT. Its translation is CSVENRGRMTDTQYF.

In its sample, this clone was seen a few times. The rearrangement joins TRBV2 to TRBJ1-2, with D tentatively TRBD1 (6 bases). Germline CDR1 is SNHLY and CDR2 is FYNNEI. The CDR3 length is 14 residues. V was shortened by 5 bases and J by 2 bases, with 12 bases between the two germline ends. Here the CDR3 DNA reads TGTGCCAGCAGTAAACAGGGAAGAAACTATGGCTACACCTTC. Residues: CASSKQGRNYGYTF.

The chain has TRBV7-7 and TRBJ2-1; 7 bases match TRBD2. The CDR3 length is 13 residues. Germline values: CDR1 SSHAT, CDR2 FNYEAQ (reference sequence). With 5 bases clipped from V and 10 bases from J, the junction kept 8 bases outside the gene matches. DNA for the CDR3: TGTGCCAGCAGCCCCCGGGGGGACCGGGAGCAGTTCTTC. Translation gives CASSPRGDREQFF.

Here the CDR3 reads CAWREGGIGSTSHEQYF. CDR3 bases: TGTGCCTGGAGAGAAGGAGGAATAGGCTCCACTTCCCACGAGCAGTACTTC. This chain links TRBV30 with TRBJ2-7; D perhaps matches TRBD2 (5 bases). The germline gives CDR1 GTSNPN, CDR2 SVGIG (reference sequence). V lost 3 bases and J 5 bases, leaving 26 bases between the germline ends. This CDR3 comprises 17 residues.

The DNA for the CDR3 is TGTGCCAGCAGCGTAGGTAACAGGGAAAACATTCAGTACTTC. Protein product: CASSVGNRENIQYF. The genes are TRBV9 and TRBJ2-4; tentative D call: TRBD1 (6 bases). The CDR3 consists of 14 residues. Trimming left V 0 bases short and J 5 bases short, with 9 bases between. Germline assignment: CDR1 SGDLS and CDR2 YYNGEE. Looking up the rest from reference TRBV9 and TRBJ2-4 gives the full variable domain: DSGVTQTPKHLITATGQRVTLRCSPRSGDLSVYWYQQSLDQGLQFLIQYYNGEERAKGNILERFSAQQFPDLHSELNLSSLELGDSALYFCASSVGNRENIQYFGAGTRLSVL.

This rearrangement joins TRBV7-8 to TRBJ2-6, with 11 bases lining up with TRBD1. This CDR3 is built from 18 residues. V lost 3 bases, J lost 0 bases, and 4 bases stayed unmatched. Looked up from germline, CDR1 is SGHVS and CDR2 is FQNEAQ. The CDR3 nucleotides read TGTGCCAGCAGCTTCCGGGACAGGGGGTTCTCTGGGGCCAACGTCCTGACTTTC. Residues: CASSFRDRGFSGANVLTF.

As DNA, the CDR3 is TGTGCCAGCAGCCAAGCTTACGGGGGCACCGGGGAGCTGTTTTTT. The encoded protein is CASSQAYGGTGELFF. This rearrangement joins TRBV4-2 to TRBJ2-2; D might be TRBD2 (6 bases). The V gene lost 1 base and the J gene lost 4 bases, with 10 bases spanning the gap. Germline values: CDR1 LGHNA, CDR2 YNFKEQ. The CDR3 has 15 residues.

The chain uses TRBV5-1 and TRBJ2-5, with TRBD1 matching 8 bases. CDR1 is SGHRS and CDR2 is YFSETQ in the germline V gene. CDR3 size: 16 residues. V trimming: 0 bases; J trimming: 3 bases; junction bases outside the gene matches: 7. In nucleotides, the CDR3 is TGCGCCAGCAGCTTGGCCCGTTACAGGGGGAAAGAGACCCAGTACTTC. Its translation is CASSLARYRGKETQYF.

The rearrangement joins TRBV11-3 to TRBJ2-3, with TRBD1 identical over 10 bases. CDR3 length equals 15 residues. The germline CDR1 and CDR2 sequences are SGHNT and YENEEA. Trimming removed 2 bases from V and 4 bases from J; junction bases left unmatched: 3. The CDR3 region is CASSLYGQGADTQYF. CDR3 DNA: TGTGCCAGCAGCTTATACGGACAGGGGGCAGATACGCAGTATTTT.

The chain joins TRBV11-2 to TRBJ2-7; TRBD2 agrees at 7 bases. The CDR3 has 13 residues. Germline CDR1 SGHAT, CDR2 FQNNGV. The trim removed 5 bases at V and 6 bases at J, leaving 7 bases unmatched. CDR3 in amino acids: CASSELARGEQYF. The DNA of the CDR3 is TGTGCCAGCAGCGAACTAGCGAGGGGCGAGCAGTACTTC.

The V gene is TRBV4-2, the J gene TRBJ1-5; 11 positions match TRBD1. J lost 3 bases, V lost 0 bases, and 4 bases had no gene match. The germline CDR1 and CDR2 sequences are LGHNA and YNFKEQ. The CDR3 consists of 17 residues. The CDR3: CASSQDPGQGANQPQHF. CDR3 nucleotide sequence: TGTGCCAGCAGCCAAGATCCAGGACAGGGGGCCAATCAGCCCCAGCATTTT.